This paragraph reports one T cell receptor (beta chain). The antigen is unknown. The data stem from a study of cytomegalovirus exposure and HLA in healthy donors. On the study more broadly: Per a later analysis, the roughly 690 first-cohort and some 110 validation repertoires shared one platform.

Trimming left V 4 bases short and J 3 bases short, with 15 bases between. The length of the CDR3 is 15 residues. The germline V gene has CDR1 SGHVS and CDR2 FQNEAQ. Whole-study findings and limits: TCR clusters originating in the first cohort tended to co-occur in the approximately 120 validation repertoires, according to a later analysis.

This table comes from immunoSEQ multiplex PCR, and its TCRdb copy is limited to in-frame clones, with some not included. This table has fewer than 200,000 clones, roughly 84% appearing once. Sequenced material: PBMCs. The sequence derives from a woman under 30 in good health and CMV-seropositive. The rearrangement joins TRBV7-8 to TRBJ1-1; D unresolved. The CDR3 DNA reads as TGTGCCAGCAGCTCGACTTGGAGGGCGGACACTGAAGCTTTCTTT. This translates into CASSSTWRADTEAFF.